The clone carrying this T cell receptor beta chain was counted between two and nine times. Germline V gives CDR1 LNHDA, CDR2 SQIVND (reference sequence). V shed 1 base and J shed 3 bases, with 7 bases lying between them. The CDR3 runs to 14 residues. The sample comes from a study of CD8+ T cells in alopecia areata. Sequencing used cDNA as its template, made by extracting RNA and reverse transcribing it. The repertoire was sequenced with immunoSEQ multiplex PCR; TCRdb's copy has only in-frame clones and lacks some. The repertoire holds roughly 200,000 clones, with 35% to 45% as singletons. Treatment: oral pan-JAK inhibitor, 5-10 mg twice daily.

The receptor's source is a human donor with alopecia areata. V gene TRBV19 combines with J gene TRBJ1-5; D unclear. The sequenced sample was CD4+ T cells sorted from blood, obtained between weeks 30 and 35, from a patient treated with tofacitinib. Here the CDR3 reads CASSIVRDNQPQHF. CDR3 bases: TGTGCCAGTAGTATAGTAAGGGACAATCAGCCCCAGCATTTT.